These T cell receptor beta chains were read from a single sample in a study of siplizumab effects on memory and regulatory T cells. The protocol was immunoSEQ multiplex PCR, while the TCRdb copy is restricted to in-frame clones and leaves out a portion. The sample lists more than 85,000 clones, 75% to 95% seen once, with 2.5% to 3% in the top ten. The sample consisted of CD4+ T cells sorted from blood. The origin of the receptors is a human donor in good health. Some clones in this sample may be carry-over from other donors' samples. Each CDR3 is given with its conserved first and last residue. The D gene is left open where the match is weak. Expanded clones are given a class, and other clones once, few, many or no size at all.

V gene	J gene	D gene	clone size	CDR3 DNA	CDR3 protein
TRBV11-2	TRBJ1-2	NA	few	TGTGCCAGCAGCTTAGGGAGGGGGTTTGGCTACACCTTC	CASSLGRGFGYTF
TRBV29-1	TRBJ2-2	TRBD2	NA	TGCAGCGTCGCCCCGGGACTAGCGGGAGGGGAGCTGTTTTTT	CSVAPGLAGGELFF
TRBV5-1	TRBJ2-7	TRBD2	NA	TGCGCCAGCAGCTTGGCGAGGGTGGGACTAGCGGGAATCGACGAGCAGTACTTC	CASSLARVGLAGIDEQYF
TRBV6-8	TRBJ2-5	TRBD2	NA	TGTGCCAGCAGTTACACTAGCGGGAGGGCCAAAAAGACCCAGTACTTC	CASSYTSGRAKKTQYF
TRBV9	TRBJ2-3	NA	few	TGTGCCAGCAGCGTAGCTAATCGTCTAGCGCTCAACACAGATACGCAGTATTTT	CASSVANRLALNTDTQYF
TRBV7-9	TRBJ1-4	NA	NA	TGTGCCAGCAGCTTTGCGACTAATGAAAAACTGTTTTTT	CASSFATNEKLFF
TRBV19	TRBJ2-2	NA	NA	TGTGCCAGTAGTGCAGGGCGGGCCGGGGAGCTGTTTTTT	CASSAGRAGELFF
TRBV7-2	TRBJ2-7	NA	NA	TGTGCCAGCAGCATACAGAGAGACAGGACTTTCCCCTACGAGCAGTACTTC	CASSIQRDRTFPYEQYF
TRBV6-4	TRBJ2-2	TRBD2	NA	TGTGCCAGCAGTGACTCACCGAGCGGGACGGTTGCCGGGGAGCTGTTTTTT	CASSDSPSGTVAGELFF
TRBV6-1	TRBJ2-3	NA	NA	TGTGCCAGCAGTGGGGGCGTGGAGGCCACAGATACGCAGTATTTT	CASSGGVEATDTQYF